Shown below are 26 T cell receptor beta chains from a single sample sequenced in a study of blood T cell repertoires in COVID-19. The protocol was immunoSEQ multiplex PCR, while the TCRdb copy is restricted to in-frame clones and leaves out a portion. The table has fewer than 300,000 clones, around four fifths seen once. Material for sequencing was peripheral blood. The source of these receptors is an older woman with active or convalescent COVID-19.

This rearrangement joins TRBV5-4 to TRBJ1-2; 7 bases map to TRBD1. The junction had 7 bases not matched to a gene; V was cut back by 3 bases and J by 8 bases. Germline lookup yields CDR1 SGHNT and CDR2 YYREEE (reference sequence). The CDR3 has 13 residues. The CDR3 is CASSSQGGGGYTF. As DNA, the CDR3 is TGTGCCAGCAGCTCCCAGGGGGGAGGCGGCTACACCTTC.

V usage is TRBV5-1 and J usage is TRBJ1-2; 11 bases are shared with TRBD1. Trimming removed 4 bases from V and 3 bases from J; junction bases left unmatched: 8. The V gene's germline CDR1 is SGHRS and CDR2 YFSETQ. This CDR3 spans 16 amino acids. The CDR3 sequence: CASSPGTGGMDYGYTF. The CDR3 DNA reads as TGCGCCAGCAGCCCCGGGACAGGGGGAATGGACTATGGCTACACCTTC.

J is TRBJ2-1 and V is TRBV27, with 10 positions matching TRBD1. Germline lookup yields CDR1 MNHEY and CDR2 SMNVEV (reference sequence). V was pared by 6 bases and J by 9 bases, with 8 bases of the junction left unmatched. The CDR3 spans 14 residues. CDR3 sequence (DNA): TGTGCCAGCAGGCCGGGACAGGGGATCAGTGAGCAGTTCTTC. The encoded protein is CASRPGQGISEQFF.

V and J are TRBV19 and TRBJ1-4, with 9 bases that match TRBD1. Trimming removed 3 bases from V and 7 bases from J; junction bases left unmatched: 6. Looked up from germline, CDR1 is LNHDA and CDR2 is SQIVND (reference sequence). This CDR3 spans 15 amino acids. The CDR3 DNA reads as TGTGCCAGTAGTATGGGGACAGGGAATGGTGAAAAACTGTTTTTT. Residues: CASSMGTGNGEKLFF.

The chain is built from TRBV4-2 and TRBJ1-1; D possibly corresponds to TRBD1 (6 bases). The V gene's germline CDR1 is LGHNA and CDR2 YNFKEQ. V lost 0 bases to trimming and J lost 5 bases, with 10 bases between them. The CDR3 is 14 residues long. The CDR3, as DNA: TGTGCCAGCAGCCAAGATGGGGGCTGGACTGAAGCTTTCTTT. It specifies CASSQDGGWTEAFF.

The rearrangement uses TRBV18 and TRBJ1-2, with D uncertain. V was shortened by 5 bases and J by 3 bases, with 13 bases between the two germline ends. Germline assignment: CDR1 KGHSH and CDR2 LQKENI. The CDR3 sequence is 14 residues long. The CDR3: CASSIRGSDYGYTF. The CDR3, as DNA: TGTGCCAGCTCAATCCGGGGATCAGACTATGGCTACACCTTC.

V is TRBV15 and J is TRBJ2-1; TRBD1 is a possible D gene (5 bases). CDR3 length equals 12 residues. Germline V gene data show CDR1 as LNHNV and CDR2 as YYDKDF (reference sequence). V was clipped by 2 bases and J by 7 bases, with 6 bases between them. The DNA for the CDR3 is TGTGCCACCAGCAGACAGGGAAATGAGCAGTTCTTC. Translating gives CATSRQGNEQFF.

The gene calls are TRBV9 and TRBJ1-1; 8 bases align to TRBD1. Trimming at V came to 7 bases and at J to 1 base, leaving 12 bases not matched to a gene. The CDR3 loop spans 16 amino acids. Germline values: CDR1 SGDLS, CDR2 YYNGEE. CDR3 coding DNA: TGTGCCAGCGGTCGAGGACAGGGAGTAAGGAACACTGAAGCTTTCTTT. Translated, it gives CASGRGQGVRNTEAFF.

In nucleotides, the CDR3 is TGTGCCAGCAGCCCGGGGGGACAGAACACTGAAGCTTTCTTT. It is translated as CASSPGGQNTEAFF. The genes are TRBV7-3 and TRBJ1-1, with a weak D call TRBD1 (6 bases). Looked up from germline, CDR1 is SGHTA and CDR2 is FQGTGA. Trimming cost V 5 bases and J 1 base, with 11 bases left between them. The CDR3 totals 14 residues.

The CDR3 reads CASSDPRGSQETQYF. The DNA for the CDR3 is TGTGCCAGCAGTGATCCCAGAGGGTCCCAAGAGACCCAGTACTTC. This chain uses TRBV25-1 with TRBJ2-5; weak D call: TRBD2 (5 bases). The germline gives CDR1 MGHDK, CDR2 SYGVNS. The CDR3 is 15 residues long. V lost 3 bases and J lost 1, with 12 bases in between. The entire variable domain, with the rest obtained from reference TRBV25-1 and TRBJ2-5, is as follows: EADIYQTPRYLVIGTGKKITLECSQTMGHDKMYWYQQDPGMELHLIHYSYGVNSTEKGDLSSESTVSRIRTEHFPLTLESARPSHTSQYLCASSDPRGSQETQYFGPGTRLLVL.

The chain links TRBV7-2 to TRBJ2-1; 9 bases line up with TRBD2. Germline V lookup: CDR1 SGHTA, CDR2 FQGNSA. V gave up 6 bases and J gave up 0 bases; unmatched junction bases: 3. CDR3 size: 15 residues. The CDR3 protein is CASSFSGGSYNEQFF. The CDR3 DNA follows: TGTGCCAGCAGTTTTAGCGGGGGCTCCTACAATGAGCAGTTCTTC.

J is TRBJ1-3 and V is TRBV20-1; TRBD1 matches at 10 bases. V was pared by 3 bases and J by 2 bases, with 4 bases of the junction left unmatched. Germline V gene data show CDR1 as DFQATT and CDR2 as SNEGSKA (reference sequence). The length of the CDR3 is 15 residues. The CDR3 DNA reads as TGCAGTGCTAGTGGACAGGGGGGCCCTGGAAACACCATATATTTT. It is translated as CSASGQGGPGNTIYF.

The V call is TRBV15, the J call TRBJ2-7; 7 bases are a match to TRBD2. Germline assignment: CDR1 LNHNV and CDR2 YYDKDF (reference sequence). Unmatched junction bases numbered 12, after V lost 5 bases and J lost 5 bases. The CDR3 has 15 residues. CDR3 DNA sequence: TGTGCCACCAGCCGCCGCGGCGGGAGCGTCCACGAGCAGTACTTC. Encoded protein: CATSRRGGSVHEQYF.

The chain recombines TRBV29-1 with TRBJ1-1; a weak D match, TRBD1 (6 bases). Looked up from germline, CDR1 is SQVTM and CDR2 is ANQGSEA. The CDR3 totals 13 residues. Trimming removed 8 bases from V and 1 base from J, with 14 bases in between. In DNA, the CDR3 is TGCAGCTCTTTGGACAGAAAGAACACTGAAGCTTTCTTT. This gives the protein CSSLDRKNTEAFF.

The genes are TRBV25-1 and TRBJ2-5; 9 bases agree with TRBD2. The CDR3 covers 15 residues. CDR1 is MGHDK and CDR2 is SYGVNS in the germline V gene. Losses at the gene ends were 5 bases for V and 2 bases for J; bases not matched to a gene: 6. The CDR3 nucleotides read TGTGCCAGCAGTCCGCTAGCGGGGTTGCAAGAGACCCAGTACTTC. This sequence encodes CASSPLAGLQETQYF. Based on the CDR3 plus reference TRBV25-1 and TRBJ2-5, the full variable domain is EADIYQTPRYLVIGTGKKITLECSQTMGHDKMYWYQQDPGMELHLIHYSYGVNSTEKGDLSSESTVSRIRTEHFPLTLESARPSHTSQYLCASSPLAGLQETQYFGPGTRLLVL.

The sample holds a few counts of this clone. V gene TRBV5-1 combines with J gene TRBJ2-7; TRBD1 aligns across 9 bases. The CDR3 runs 17 residues. Germline CDR1 is SGHRS and CDR2 is YFSETQ. After removal of 0 bases from V and 2 bases from J, the junction contained 9 bases not matched to a gene. CDR3 protein: CASSLGLPGQGPYEQYF. Written as DNA, the CDR3 is TGCGCCAGCAGCTTGGGGTTACCGGGACAGGGTCCCTACGAGCAGTACTTC.

This clone has just a few counts. This chain uses TRBV30 with TRBJ2-7; 7 bases fit TRBD1. Losses at the gene ends were 2 bases for V and 0 bases for J; bases not matched to a gene: 7. The CDR3 contains 15 residues. Per germline, CDR1 GTSNPN and CDR2 SVGIG (reference sequence). The CDR3 region has the DNA TGTGCCTGGAGTCGTGTCGGGACAGCCTCCTACGAGCAGTACTTC. It is translated as CAWSRVGTASYEQYF.

V gene TRBV7-3 combines with J gene TRBJ2-1; 8 bases are a match to TRBD2. The CDR3 covers 18 residues. Trimming at V came to 1 base and at J to 4 bases, leaving 12 bases not matched to a gene. Germline lookup yields CDR1 SGHTA and CDR2 FQGTGA. CDR3: CASSLKAAGLGKYNEQFF. Written as DNA, the CDR3 is TGTGCCAGCAGCTTAAAGGCCGCGGGACTAGGAAAATACAATGAGCAGTTCTTC.

This sequence joins TRBV18 and TRBJ1-1, with TRBD1 matching over 9 bases. The CDR3 length is 14 residues. J lost 4 bases, V lost 3 bases, and 3 bases had no gene match. Looked up from germline, CDR1 is KGHSH and CDR2 is LQKENI. The CDR3 DNA follows: TGTGCCAGCTCACCCGACAGGGGGGGCACTGAAGCTTTCTTT. This encodes CASSPDRGGTEAFF.

The rearrangement links TRBV7-2 to TRBJ1-6; D gene unclear. Trimming removed 2 bases from V and 10 bases from J, with 15 bases in between. The CDR3 sequence is 15 residues long. From germline, CDR1 is SGHTA and CDR2 FQGNSA. The CDR3 is CASSLNPGQNSPLHF. DNA of the CDR3: TGTGCCAGCAGCTTAAACCCTGGGCAGAACTCACCCCTCCACTTT.

The table lists this clone with a count of one. This chain uses TRBV5-4 with TRBJ2-3; 9 bases match TRBD2. The CDR3 length is 16 residues. The V gene end was trimmed by 2 bases and the J gene end by 0 bases; junction bases not matched to a gene: 4. The germline CDR1 and CDR2 sequences are SGHNT and YYREEE (reference sequence). In nucleotides, the CDR3 is TGTGCCAGCAGCTTAGCTAGCGGGGCAAGCACAGATACGCAGTATTTT. Protein sequence: CASSLASGASTDTQYF.

The V call is TRBV18, the J call TRBJ1-1; D is possibly TRBD1 (6 bases). Deletions cut 6 bases from V and 4 bases from J, with 15 bases between. The CDR3 is made up of 14 amino acids. Looked up from germline, CDR1 is KGHSH and CDR2 is LQKENI. The CDR3 DNA sequence: TGTGCCAGCTCTCCCTACAGGGACCCCACTGAAGCTTTCTTT. This encodes CASSPYRDPTEAFF. Full variable domain (rest looked up from reference TRBV18 and TRBJ1-1): NAGVMQNPRHLVRRRGQEARLRCSPMKGHSHVYWYRQLPEEGLKFMVYLQKENIIDESGMPKERFSAEFPKEGPSILRIQQVVRGDSAAYFCASSPYRDPTEAFFGQGTRLTVV.

The chain carries TRBV11-2 and TRBJ2-1; 7 bases align to TRBD2. Germline loops: CDR1 SGHAT, CDR2 FQNNGV. The V and J ends lost 1 base and 8 bases, in that order; junction bases with no gene match: 8. The CDR3 sequence is 15 residues long. CDR3 residues: CASSLVGGSSHEQFF. Written as DNA, the CDR3 is TGTGCCAGCAGCTTAGTAGGCGGGAGTAGTCATGAGCAGTTCTTC. The full variable domain, its missing parts supplied by reference TRBV11-2 and TRBJ2-1, is EAGVAQSPRYKIIEKRQSVAFWCNPISGHATLYWYQQILGQGPKLLIQFQNNGVVDDSQLPKDRFSAERLKGVDSTLKIQPAKLEDSAVYLCASSLVGGSSHEQFFGPGTRLTVL.

The CDR3 sequence: CASSGTGGHQPQHF. The DNA for the CDR3 is TGTGCCAGTAGCGGGACAGGGGGCCATCAGCCCCAGCATTTT. The rearrangement links TRBV19 to TRBJ1-5; 12 bases are shared with TRBD1. CDR1 and CDR2 (germline): LNHDA, SQIVND (reference sequence). The CDR3 is 14 amino acids. J gave up 5 bases and V 6 bases, and 2 bases lay outside the gene matches.

This clone has a single count. The chain carries TRBV7-2 and TRBJ2-3, with TRBD2 matching over 10 bases. Trimming took 5 bases from V and 4 from J; bases not matched to a gene: 6. The length of the CDR3 is 15 residues. Germline CDR1 and CDR2: SGHTA and FQGNSA. The CDR3, as DNA: TGTGCCAGCAGCCTCCAAGCGGGAGGGTCAGATACGCAGTATTTT. Translating gives CASSLQAGGSDTQYF.

This clone was recorded a few times. The V call is TRBV5-8, the J call TRBJ2-3, with 8 bases fitting TRBD2. The trim removed 6 bases at V and 10 bases at J, leaving 19 bases unmatched. This CDR3 comprises 16 residues. Germline V CDR1 and CDR2: SGHTS, YDEGEE. The CDR3 sequence is CASTPRHGGGPLAQYF. The CDR3 DNA reads TGTGCCAGCACCCCCCGTCATGGCGGGGGGCCCTTGGCGCAGTATTTT.